These 5 T cell receptor beta chains originate from one sample sequenced in a study of human T cells and chemical hapten exposure. TCRdb called the RACE reads again in MiXCR, with one record for every CDR3 protein. The repertoire includes roughly 120,000 distinct CDR3 sequences, 12% of them detected once, and about 1.4% sits in the top ten. Time point described: patch test 1, 2 weeks after DPC sensitization. Treatment specified: therapeutic diphenylcyclopropenone sensitization with weekly scalp DPC. The specimen was whole blood, collected in connection with sensitization to the hapten diphenylcyclopropenone (DPC). The origin of the receptors is a woman aged 45-59 years with alopecia areata. Some clones in this sample may be carry-over from other donors' samples.

Ten or more counts support this clonotype. V and J are TRBV25-1 and TRBJ2-3; 10 bases line up with TRBD1. V shed 6 bases and J 9 bases; nucleotides not matched to a gene: 15. CDR1 and CDR2 from the germline V gene are MGHDK and SYGVNS. The CDR3 has 16 residues. For the CDR3, the DNA is TGTGCCAGCAGGCCGGGACAGGGGTTCATGTCTTGGACGCAGTATTTT. It specifies CASRPGQGFMSWTQYF.

The chain links TRBV7-8 to TRBJ2-5, with 10 bases lining up with TRBD2. The ends lost 4 bases at V and 2 bases at J; junction bases unmatched: 4. The CDR3 contains 15 residues. The germline CDR1 and CDR2 sequences are SGHVS and FQNEAQ. CDR3 coding DNA: TGTGCCAGCAGCTCCTGGACTAGCGGACAAGAGACCCAGTACTTC. It codes for CASSSWTSGQETQYF.

This rearrangement joins TRBV3-1 to TRBJ2-3; 9 bases are shared with TRBD2. The CDR3 contains 15 residues. The trim removed 1 base at V and 7 bases at J, leaving 6 bases unmatched. Looked up from germline, CDR1 is LGHDT and CDR2 is YNNKEL (reference sequence). This chain's CDR3 is CASSQAAGGPYTQYF. CDR3 bases: TGTGCCAGCAGCCAAGCGGCGGGAGGGCCGTATACGCAGTATTTT.

This clonotype was observed a few times. This chain uses TRBV5-1 with TRBJ1-2, with TRBD1 matching 8 bases. Germline CDR1 reads SGHRS; CDR2 reads YFSETQ. There are 15 residues in the CDR3. After removal of 4 bases from V and 1 base from J, the junction contained 6 bases not matched to a gene. The CDR3 loop is CASSEGTGSNYGYTF. CDR3 DNA sequence: TGCGCCAGCAGCGAAGGGACAGGTAGTAACTATGGCTACACCTTC. Variable domain in full (rest from reference TRBV5-1 and TRBJ1-2): KAGVTQTPRYLIKTRGQQVTLSCSPISGHRSVSWYQQTPGQGLQFLFEYFSETQRNKGNFPGRFSGRQFSNSRSEMNVSTLELGDSALYLCASSEGTGSNYGYTFGSGTRLTVV.

The chain couples TRBV2 to TRBJ2-7; tentatively, D is TRBD1 (5 bases). The V end lost 8 bases, the J end lost 3 bases, and 20 bases lay between the germline ends. This CDR3 is 15 amino acids long. Germline V gives CDR1 SNHLY, CDR2 FYNNEI. Here the CDR3 DNA reads TGTGCCAGCGGTGTTGAGGACACGGCACTCTACGAGCAGTACTTC. It translates to CASGVEDTALYEQYF.